The 19 T cell receptor beta chains below come from one sample, sequenced in a study of cytomegalovirus exposure and HLA in healthy donors. This PCR relied on a set of 60 Vbeta primers and 13 Jbeta primers. The table came from immunoSEQ multiplex PCR; TCRdb's copy has only in-frame clones and leaves some out. The profile shows approximately 170,000 clones, roughly four fifths of them singletons. Sequences were obtained from PBMCs. The receptors come from a woman aged 40 to 50 in good health and CMV-seronegative.

The chain carries TRBV7-3 and TRBJ2-2, with D possibly matching TRBD2 (5 bases). In germline, CDR1 is SGHTA, CDR2 FQGTGA. This CDR3 comprises 14 residues. V was clipped by 4 bases and J by 6 bases, with 12 bases between them. The chain's CDR3 is CASSSRSGSGELFF. As DNA, the CDR3 is TGTGCCAGCAGCTCACGTTCGGGGTCCGGGGAGCTGTTTTTT.

This rearrangement joins TRBV9 to TRBJ2-1, with D perhaps matching TRBD2 (5 bases). Germline loops: CDR1 SGDLS, CDR2 YYNGEE. V lost 0 bases and J 3 bases, leaving 16 bases between the germline ends. This CDR3 is 17 amino acids long. The CDR3 protein is CASSVGEGTSYYNEQFF. In DNA form, the CDR3 reads TGTGCCAGCAGCGTAGGGGAAGGTACTAGTTACTACAATGAGCAGTTCTTC.

The chain joins TRBV11-2 to TRBJ2-1, with 10 bases lining up with TRBD2. The CDR3 spans 12 residues. Germline V CDR1 and CDR2: SGHAT, FQNNGV. The junction had 5 bases not matched to a gene; V was cut back by 3 bases and J by 15 bases. CDR3 sequence (DNA): TGTGCCAGCAGCTTCTCTAGCGGGAGCGGGTTCTTC. Its protein product is CASSFSSGSGFF.

This chain links TRBV11-1 with TRBJ2-6, with 8 positions matching TRBD1. Trimming at V came to 9 bases and at J to 0 bases, leaving 10 bases not matched to a gene. The germline gives CDR1 SGHAT, CDR2 FQDESV (reference sequence). There are 17 residues in the CDR3. CDR3 residues: CARQTGAYDSGANVLTF. For the CDR3, the DNA is TGTGCCAGACAGACAGGGGCTTACGACTCTGGGGCCAACGTCCTGACTTTC.

The chain recombines TRBV15 with TRBJ2-5; 8 nucleotides agree with TRBD2. Unmatched junction bases numbered 11, after V lost 5 bases and J lost 0 bases. The CDR3 runs 17 residues. Per the germline V gene, CDR1 is LNHNV and CDR2 is YYDKDF (reference sequence). The CDR3 bases are TGTGCCACCAGCGGGATAGCGGCGGGAGGTTACCAAGAGACCCAGTACTTC. Its protein is CATSGIAAGGYQETQYF.

This chain links TRBV5-1 with TRBJ1-2, with 8 nucleotides matching TRBD1. V was clipped by 7 bases and J by 4 bases; unmatched bases: 6. The CDR3 consists of 13 residues. Germline V gives CDR1 SGHRS, CDR2 YFSETQ. Here the CDR3 DNA reads TGCGCCAGCCTCGGACAGGGTCTCTATGGCTACACCTTC. Encoded protein: CASLGQGLYGYTF.

The chain uses TRBV2 and TRBJ1-2; no clear D. Germline loops: CDR1 SNHLY, CDR2 FYNNEI. This CDR3 region has 11 residues. V was cut by 8 bases and J by 8 bases, with 12 bases left in between. This chain's CDR3 is CASVGDGGYTF. CDR3 nucleotides: TGTGCCAGCGTCGGGGATGGAGGCTACACCTTC.

There are many counts of this clone. The chain carries TRBV6-1 and TRBJ2-7; weak D call: TRBD2 (6 bases). Germline CDR1 is MNHNS and CDR2 is SASEGT. V lost 6 bases to trimming and J lost 2 bases, with 11 bases between them. There are 13 residues in the CDR3. The CDR3, as DNA: TGTGCCAGCAGGGATGGACTAACCTACGAGCAGTACTTC. Protein: CASRDGLTYEQYF.

This clone occurred a few times. The rearrangement links TRBV5-1 to TRBJ2-3, with 7 bases identical to TRBD1. Germline V gives CDR1 SGHRS, CDR2 YFSETQ. The trim removed 4 bases at V and 6 bases at J, leaving 11 bases unmatched. The CDR3 is made up of 15 amino acids. CDR3 protein: CASSPDRSTGDTQYF. The CDR3 DNA reads as TGCGCCAGCAGCCCGGACAGGTCCACCGGGGATACGCAGTATTTT.

The rearrangement joins TRBV2 to TRBJ1-1; tentatively, D is TRBD1 (5 bases). V lost 2 bases and J lost 6, with 10 bases in between. The CDR3 loop spans 13 amino acids. Germline V gene lookup returns CDR1 SNHLY and CDR2 FYNNEI. Here the CDR3 DNA reads TGTGCCAGCAGTGAACGGGGGACCGCTGAAGCTTTCTTT. Protein sequence: CASSERGTAEAFF.

This clone was counted between two and nine times. This chain uses TRBV2 with TRBJ1-1; the match to TRBD1 covers 8 bases. V dropped 5 bases and J dropped 5; count of bases not matched to a gene: 10. The CDR3 covers 15 residues. CDR1 SNHLY and CDR2 FYNNEI come from the germline V gene. The CDR3 sequence: CASSLLQGVGTEAFF. CDR3 nucleotide sequence: TGTGCCAGCAGTTTGCTACAGGGGGTAGGTACTGAAGCTTTCTTT.

V is TRBV28 and J is TRBJ2-5; tentative D call: TRBD1 (6 bases). The germline V gene has CDR1 MDHEN and CDR2 SYDVKM. V gave up 7 bases and J gave up 2 bases, with 14 bases separating them. The CDR3 spans 14 residues. The CDR3 DNA follows: TGTGCCAGCACCGCCGGACAGCCGCAAGAGACCCAGTACTTC. Translating gives CASTAGQPQETQYF.

In nucleotides, the CDR3 is TGCGCCAGCAGCCCCAACCCGACAGAAAGCTATGGCTACACCTTC. It is translated as CASSPNPTESYGYTF. The chain has TRBV5-1 and TRBJ1-2; weak D call: TRBD1 (5 bases). Germline V gene data show CDR1 as SGHRS and CDR2 as YFSETQ. The CDR3 has 15 residues. V lost 4 bases, J lost 4 bases, and 17 bases lay in between.

The gene calls are TRBV6-6 and TRBJ2-1, with D tentatively TRBD1 (6 bases). CDR1 is MNHNY, CDR2 SVGAGI, per germline (reference sequence). Trimming removed 4 bases from V and 8 bases from J, with 9 bases in between. The CDR3 runs to 12 residues. CDR3: CASSLQGYEQFF. The CDR3 DNA reads TGTGCCAGCAGTTTACAGGGCTATGAGCAGTTCTTC.

In its sample, this clone was seen once. The chain has TRBV23-1 and TRBJ1-4; the match to TRBD1 covers 8 bases. Being an ORF, TRBV23-1 has a function that is uncertain. J was trimmed by 8 bases and V by 7 bases; bases with no gene match: 9. This CDR3 comprises 14 residues. The CDR3 protein is CASKTRGRREKLFF. CDR3 coding DNA: TGCGCCAGCAAAACCAGGGGGCGTAGGGAAAAACTGTTTTTT.

The rearrangement joins TRBV5-1 to TRBJ2-7, with a tentative D call TRBD2 (5 bases). This CDR3 region has 15 residues. Germline CDR1 and CDR2: SGHRS and YFSETQ. Trimming cost V 0 bases and J 2 bases, with 12 bases left between them. The CDR3 reads CASSLAESGTYEQYF. For the CDR3, the DNA is TGCGCCAGCAGCTTGGCCGAAAGCGGTACCTACGAGCAGTACTTC.

The chain uses TRBV27 and TRBJ2-1, with a weak D call TRBD1 (6 bases). The V end lost 10 bases, the J end lost 5 bases, and 15 bases lay between the germline ends. The CDR3 is made up of 13 amino acids. CDR1 is MNHEY, CDR2 SMNVEV, per germline (reference sequence). CDR3 loop: CATAWDIDNEQFF. The CDR3 DNA is TGTGCCACCGCATGGGACATAGACAATGAGCAGTTCTTC.

The chain is built from TRBV9 and TRBJ2-3, with D tentatively TRBD1 (5 bases). Germline CDR1 reads SGDLS; CDR2 reads YYNGEE. The V gene lost 3 bases and the J gene lost 2 bases, with 10 bases spanning the gap. This CDR3 has 14 residues. The CDR3 DNA follows: TGTGCCAGCAGCGCCCGACAGTTCACAGATACGCAGTATTTT. Protein product: CASSARQFTDTQYF.

The rearrangement uses TRBV11-3 and TRBJ1-1; TRBD1 matches 8 bases. Germline CDR1 is SGHNT and CDR2 is YENEEA. J was trimmed by 0 bases and V by 5 bases; bases with no gene match: 5. The CDR3 has 15 residues. The CDR3 region is CASSPRDRLNTEAFF. The DNA of the CDR3 is TGTGCCAGCAGCCCCCGGGACAGGTTGAACACTGAAGCTTTCTTT.